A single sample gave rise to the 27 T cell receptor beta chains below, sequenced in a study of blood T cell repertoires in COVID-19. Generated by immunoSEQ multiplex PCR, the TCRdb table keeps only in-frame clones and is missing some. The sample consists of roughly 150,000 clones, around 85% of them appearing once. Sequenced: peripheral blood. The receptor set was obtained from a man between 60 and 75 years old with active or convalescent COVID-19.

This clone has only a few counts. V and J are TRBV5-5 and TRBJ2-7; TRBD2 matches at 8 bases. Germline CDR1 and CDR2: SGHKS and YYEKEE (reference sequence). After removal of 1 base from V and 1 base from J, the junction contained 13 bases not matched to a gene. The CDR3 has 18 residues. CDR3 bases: TGTGCCAGCAGCTTGACCCGAGCTCCGGGGGGGGTTTCCTACGAGCAGTACTTC. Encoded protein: CASSLTRAPGGVSYEQYF.

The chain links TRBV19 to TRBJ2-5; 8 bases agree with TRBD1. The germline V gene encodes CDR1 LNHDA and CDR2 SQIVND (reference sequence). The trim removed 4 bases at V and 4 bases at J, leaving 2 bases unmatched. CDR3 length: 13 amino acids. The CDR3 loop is CASSNTGGETQYF. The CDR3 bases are TGTGCCAGTAGTAACACAGGGGGAGAGACCCAGTACTTC.

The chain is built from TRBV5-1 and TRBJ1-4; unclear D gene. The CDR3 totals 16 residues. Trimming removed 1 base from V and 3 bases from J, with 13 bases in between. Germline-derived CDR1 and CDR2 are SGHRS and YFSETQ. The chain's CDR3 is CASSLSAGGSNEKLFF. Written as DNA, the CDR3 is TGCGCCAGCAGCTTGAGCGCCGGAGGGTCTAATGAAAAACTGTTTTTT.

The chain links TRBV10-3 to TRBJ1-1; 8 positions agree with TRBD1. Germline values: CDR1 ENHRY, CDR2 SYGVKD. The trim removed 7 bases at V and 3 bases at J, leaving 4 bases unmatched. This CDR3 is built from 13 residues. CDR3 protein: CAINGQGDTEAFF. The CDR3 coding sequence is TGTGCCATCAACGGACAGGGAGACACTGAAGCTTTCTTT.

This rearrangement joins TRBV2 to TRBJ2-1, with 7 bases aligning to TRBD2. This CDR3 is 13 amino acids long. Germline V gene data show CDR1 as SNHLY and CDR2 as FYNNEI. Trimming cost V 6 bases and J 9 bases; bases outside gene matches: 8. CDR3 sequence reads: CASRVVGTTEQFF. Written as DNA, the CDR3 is TGTGCCAGCAGGGTAGTCGGGACTACTGAGCAGTTCTTC.

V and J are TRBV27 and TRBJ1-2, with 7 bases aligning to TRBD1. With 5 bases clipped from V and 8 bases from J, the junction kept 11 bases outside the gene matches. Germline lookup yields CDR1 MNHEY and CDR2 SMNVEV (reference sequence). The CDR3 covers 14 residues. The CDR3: CASSPQGSGLGYTF. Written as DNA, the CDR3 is TGTGCCAGCAGTCCACAGGGGAGCGGATTGGGCTACACCTTC.

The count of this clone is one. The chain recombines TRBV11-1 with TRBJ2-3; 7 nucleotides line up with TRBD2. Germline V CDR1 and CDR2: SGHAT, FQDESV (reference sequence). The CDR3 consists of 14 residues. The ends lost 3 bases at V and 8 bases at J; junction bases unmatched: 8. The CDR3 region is CASSFGEAGVTQYF. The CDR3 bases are TGTGCCAGCAGCTTCGGGGAGGCGGGGGTTACGCAGTATTTT.

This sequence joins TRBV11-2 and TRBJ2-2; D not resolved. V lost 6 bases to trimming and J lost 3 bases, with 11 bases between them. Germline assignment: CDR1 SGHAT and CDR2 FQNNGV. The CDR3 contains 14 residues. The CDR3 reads CASRTTEHTGELFF. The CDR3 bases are TGTGCCAGCAGGACGACTGAACACACCGGGGAGCTGTTTTTT.

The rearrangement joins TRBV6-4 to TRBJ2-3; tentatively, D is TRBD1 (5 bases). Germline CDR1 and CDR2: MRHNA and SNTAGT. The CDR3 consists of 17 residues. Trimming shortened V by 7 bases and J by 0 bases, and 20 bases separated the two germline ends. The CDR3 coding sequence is TGTGCCAGCATCAAACAGGCTTCCCACTCAAGCACAGATACGCAGTATTTT. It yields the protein CASIKQASHSSTDTQYF.

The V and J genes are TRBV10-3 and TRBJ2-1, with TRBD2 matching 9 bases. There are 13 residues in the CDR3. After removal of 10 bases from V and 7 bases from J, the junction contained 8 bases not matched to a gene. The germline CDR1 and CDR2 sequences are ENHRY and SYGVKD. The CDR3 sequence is CARASGNLNEQFF. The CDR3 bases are TGTGCCAGGGCTAGCGGGAATCTGAATGAGCAGTTCTTC.

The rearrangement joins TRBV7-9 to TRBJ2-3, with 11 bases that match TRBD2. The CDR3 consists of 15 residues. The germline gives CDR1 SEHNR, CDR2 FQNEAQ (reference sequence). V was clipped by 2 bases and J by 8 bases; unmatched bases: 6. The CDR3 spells CASSLLAGGSGTQYF. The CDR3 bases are TGTGCCAGCAGCTTACTAGCGGGAGGTTCCGGTACGCAGTATTTT.

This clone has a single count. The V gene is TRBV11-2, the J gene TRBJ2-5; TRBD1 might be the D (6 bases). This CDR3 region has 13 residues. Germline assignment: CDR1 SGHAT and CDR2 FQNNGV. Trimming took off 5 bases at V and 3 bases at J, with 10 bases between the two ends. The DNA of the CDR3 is TGTGCCAGCAGCGTACAGGGAGAAGAGACCCAGTACTTC. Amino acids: CASSVQGEETQYF. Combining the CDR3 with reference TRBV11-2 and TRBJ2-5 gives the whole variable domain EAGVAQSPRYKIIEKRQSVAFWCNPISGHATLYWYQQILGQGPKLLIQFQNNGVVDDSQLPKDRFSAERLKGVDSTLKIQPAKLEDSAVYLCASSVQGEETQYFGPGTRLLVL.

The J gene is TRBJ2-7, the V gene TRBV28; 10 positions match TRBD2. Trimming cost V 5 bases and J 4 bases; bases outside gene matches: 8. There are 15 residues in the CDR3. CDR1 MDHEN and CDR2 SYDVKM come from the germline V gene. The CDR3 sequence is CASSPRGLAEYEQYF. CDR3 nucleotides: TGTGCCAGCAGTCCTCGCGGACTAGCGGAATACGAGCAGTACTTC.

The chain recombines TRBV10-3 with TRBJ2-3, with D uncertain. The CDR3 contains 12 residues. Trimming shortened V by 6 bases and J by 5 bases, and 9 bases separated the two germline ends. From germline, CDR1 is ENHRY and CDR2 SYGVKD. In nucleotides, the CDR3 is TGTGCCATCAGCCAAGCAGGAGATACGCAGTATTTT. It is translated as CAISQAGDTQYF.

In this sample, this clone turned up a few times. The CDR3 sequence: CSVTVYNEQFF. The CDR3 coding sequence is TGCAGTGTTACAGTCTACAATGAGCAGTTCTTC. The chain is built from TRBV20-1 and TRBJ2-1; D is uncertain. Germline loops: CDR1 DFQATT, CDR2 SNEGSKA (reference sequence). V was shortened by 7 bases and J by 3 bases, with 7 bases between the two germline ends. The CDR3 sequence is 11 residues long.

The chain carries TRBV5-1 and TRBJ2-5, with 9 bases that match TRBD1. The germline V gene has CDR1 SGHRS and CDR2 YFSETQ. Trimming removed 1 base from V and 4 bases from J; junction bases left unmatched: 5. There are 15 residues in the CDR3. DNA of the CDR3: TGCGCCAGCAGCTTGAAAACAGGGGGCGGAGAGACCCAGTACTTC. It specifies CASSLKTGGGETQYF. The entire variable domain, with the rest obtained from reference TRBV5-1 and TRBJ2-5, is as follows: KAGVTQTPRYLIKTRGQQVTLSCSPISGHRSVSWYQQTPGQGLQFLFEYFSETQRNKGNFPGRFSGRQFSNSRSEMNVSTLELGDSALYLCASSLKTGGGETQYFGPGTRLLVL.

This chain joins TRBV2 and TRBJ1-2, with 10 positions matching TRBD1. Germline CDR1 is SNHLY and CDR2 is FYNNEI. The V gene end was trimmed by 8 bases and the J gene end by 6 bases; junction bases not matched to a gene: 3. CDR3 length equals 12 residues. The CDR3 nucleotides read TGTGCCAGCGGGGACAGGGGCCATGGCTACACCTTC. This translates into CASGDRGHGYTF. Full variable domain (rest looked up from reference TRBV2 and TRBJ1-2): EPEVTQTPSHQVTQMGQEVILRCVPISNHLYFYWYRQILGQKVEFLVSFYNNEISEKSEIFDDQFSVERPDGSNFTLKIRSTKLEDSAMYFCASGDRGHGYTFGSGTRLTVV.

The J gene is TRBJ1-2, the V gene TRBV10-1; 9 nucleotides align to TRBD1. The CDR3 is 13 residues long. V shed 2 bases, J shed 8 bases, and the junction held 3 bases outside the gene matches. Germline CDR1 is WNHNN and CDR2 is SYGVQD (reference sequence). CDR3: CASSETGGKGYTF. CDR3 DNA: TGCGCCAGCAGTGAGACAGGGGGCAAAGGCTACACCTTC.

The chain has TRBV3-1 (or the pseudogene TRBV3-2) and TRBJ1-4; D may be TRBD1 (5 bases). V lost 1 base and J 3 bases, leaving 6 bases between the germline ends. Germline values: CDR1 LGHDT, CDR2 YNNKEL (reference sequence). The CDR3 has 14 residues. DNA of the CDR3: TGTGCCAGCAGCCAAGCAGGGTCTAATGAAAAACTGTTTTTT. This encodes CASSQAGSNEKLFF.

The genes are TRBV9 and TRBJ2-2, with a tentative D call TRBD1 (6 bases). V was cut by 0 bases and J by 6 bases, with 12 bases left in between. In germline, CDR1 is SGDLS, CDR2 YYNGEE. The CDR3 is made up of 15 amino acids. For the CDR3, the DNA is TGTGCCAGCAGCGTAGCAGGGGTTGCCTCCGGGGAGCTGTTTTTT. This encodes CASSVAGVASGELFF.

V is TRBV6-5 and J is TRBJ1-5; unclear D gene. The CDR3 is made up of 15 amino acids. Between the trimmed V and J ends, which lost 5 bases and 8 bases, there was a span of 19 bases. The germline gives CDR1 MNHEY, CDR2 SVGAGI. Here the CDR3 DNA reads TGTGCCAGCAGTCGGTCGGGATCTACTATAGAGCCCCAGCATTTT. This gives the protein CASSRSGSTIEPQHF.

CDR3 region: CASSLARVQKGSNEKLFF. Here the CDR3 DNA reads TGTGCCAGCAGCTTAGCGCGGGTACAGAAAGGAAGTAATGAAAAACTGTTTTTT. This chain links TRBV7-2 with TRBJ1-4; D is unresolved. This CDR3 comprises 18 residues. The V gene's germline CDR1 is SGHTA and CDR2 FQGNSA. V was clipped by 0 bases and J by 4 bases, with 18 bases between them.

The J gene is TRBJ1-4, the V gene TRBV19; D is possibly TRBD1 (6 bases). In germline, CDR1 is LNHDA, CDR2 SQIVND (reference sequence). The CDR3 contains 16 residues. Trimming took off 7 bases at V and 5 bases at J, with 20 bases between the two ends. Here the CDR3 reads CASTSQGLRLNEKLFF. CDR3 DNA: TGTGCCAGTACTAGCCAGGGGCTCAGATTAAATGAAAAACTGTTTTTT. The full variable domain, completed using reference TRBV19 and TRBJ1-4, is DGGITQSPKYLFRKEGQNVTLSCEQNLNHDAMYWYRQDPGQGLRLIYYSQIVNDFQKGDIAEGYSVSREKKESFPLTVTSAQKNPTAFYLCASTSQGLRLNEKLFFGSGTQLSVL.

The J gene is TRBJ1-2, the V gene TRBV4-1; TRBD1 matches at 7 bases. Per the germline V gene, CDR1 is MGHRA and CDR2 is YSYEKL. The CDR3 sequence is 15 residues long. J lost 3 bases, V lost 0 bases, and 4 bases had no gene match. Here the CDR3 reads CASSQEGTAHYGYTF. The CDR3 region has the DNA TGCGCCAGCAGCCAAGAGGGGACAGCTCACTATGGCTACACCTTC.

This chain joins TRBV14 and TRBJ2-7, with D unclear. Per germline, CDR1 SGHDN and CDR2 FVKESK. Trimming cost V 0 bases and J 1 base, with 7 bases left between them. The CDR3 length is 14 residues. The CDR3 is CASSQDLDSYEQYF. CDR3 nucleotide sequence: TGTGCCAGCAGCCAAGACCTAGATTCCTACGAGCAGTACTTC.

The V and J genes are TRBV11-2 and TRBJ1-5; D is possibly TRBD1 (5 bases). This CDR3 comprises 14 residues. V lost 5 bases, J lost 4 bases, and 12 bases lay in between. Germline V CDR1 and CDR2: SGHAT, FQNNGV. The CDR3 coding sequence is TGTGCCAGCAGCCCCGTGGGGGGGAATCAGCCCCAGCATTTT. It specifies CASSPVGGNQPQHF.

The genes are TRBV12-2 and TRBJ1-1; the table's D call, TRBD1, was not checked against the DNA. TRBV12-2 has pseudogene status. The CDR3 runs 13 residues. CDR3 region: CASRDTENTEAFF. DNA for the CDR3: TGTGCAAGTCGGGATACAGAAAACACTGAAGCTTTCTTT.